The 29 T cell receptor beta chains presented below share a single source sample, sequenced in a study of T cell responses to AZD1222 COVID-19 vaccine. Measured with immunoSEQ multiplex PCR; TCRdb has only the in-frame clones, and not every one. The sample has around 45,000 clones, roughly 75% seen once. Sequences were derived from peripheral blood, sampled 28 days after the second dose of the MenACWY control vaccine. Every receptor here comes from an adult who received the MenACWY meningococcal vaccine as a control.

The CDR3 nucleotides read TGCGCCAGCAGCCAAGAAACGAAGGGCATCTCCTACGAGCAGTACTTC. This translates into CASSQETKGISYEQYF. The chain is built from TRBV4-1 and TRBJ2-7, with unresolved D. CDR3 size: 16 residues. V lost 0 bases and J 0 bases, leaving 12 bases between the germline ends. The germline V gene has CDR1 MGHRA and CDR2 YSYEKL.

The chain has TRBV4-2 and TRBJ2-1; no firm D call. V dropped 1 base and J dropped 6 bases, with 7 bases sitting between them. CDR3 size: 13 residues. Germline V gene data show CDR1 as LGHNA and CDR2 as YNFKEQ. As DNA, the CDR3 is TGTGCCAGCAGCCAAGTAGGCTCCAATGAGCAGTTCTTC. Amino acids: CASSQVGSNEQFF.

This rearrangement joins TRBV19 to TRBJ1-1; D not certain. With 4 bases removed from V and 9 bases from J, the gap between germline ends came to 15 bases. Germline V gene lookup returns CDR1 LNHDA and CDR2 SQIVND (reference sequence). The CDR3 covers 13 residues. The CDR3, as DNA: TGTGCCAGTAGTACCATCGACGGCGATAAAGCTTTCTTT. This encodes CASSTIDGDKAFF.

The chain couples TRBV12-3 or TRBV12-4 to TRBJ1-1; 7 positions match TRBD1. The V segment lost 6 bases and the J segment 5 bases; nucleotides outside the gene matches: 6. The CDR3 totals 13 residues. CDR3 nucleotide sequence: TGTGCCAGCAGCCCAGGGGGTTGGACTGAAGCTTTCTTT. Translation gives CASSPGGWTEAFF.

This chain connects TRBV5-4 to TRBJ1-1, with D hard to call. V lost 4 bases and J 5 bases, leaving 21 bases between the germline ends. The CDR3 spans 16 residues. Germline V gene lookup returns CDR1 SGHNT and CDR2 YYREEE (reference sequence). CDR3 nucleotide sequence: TGTGCCAGCAGCACGGGTGCGGGGTCGGGAGGGACTGAAGCTTTCTTT. Its translation: CASSTGAGSGGTEAFF.

The chain uses TRBV7-9 and TRBJ2-3; tentatively, D is TRBD2 (5 bases). The V gene lost 4 bases and the J gene lost 3 bases, with 17 bases spanning the gap. Germline CDR1 SEHNR, CDR2 FQNEAQ (reference sequence). This CDR3 has 16 amino acids. CDR3 sequence reads: CASSSLLGGETDTQYF. CDR3 bases: TGTGCCAGCAGCTCCCTGCTAGGAGGTGAAACAGATACGCAGTATTTT.

The chain links TRBV28 to TRBJ2-7, with D possibly TRBD1 on 6 matching bases. The CDR3 spans 15 residues. Germline CDR1 reads MDHEN; CDR2 reads SYDVKM. V dropped 5 bases and J dropped 3 bases, with 17 bases sitting between them. The CDR3 nucleotides are TGTGCCAGCAGTGACCCCTACAGGGTTAGCTACGAGCAGTACTTC. Amino acids: CASSDPYRVSYEQYF.

This clone was seen once. The DNA for the CDR3 is TGTGCCAGCAGTTACTCGACCTCCGGTGGACTGTTTTTT. It translates to CASSYSTSGGLFF. This rearrangement joins TRBV6-5 to TRBJ1-4; D unresolved. This CDR3 is 13 amino acids long. V lost 0 bases to trimming and J lost 13 bases, with 12 bases between them. Per germline, CDR1 MNHEY and CDR2 SVGAGI.

The chain carries TRBV18 and TRBJ2-5, with D possibly being TRBD2 (5 bases). V shed 3 bases and J shed 2 bases, with 10 bases lying between them. From germline, CDR1 is KGHSH and CDR2 LQKENI. The CDR3 extends over 14 amino acids. The CDR3 reads CASSPFPGQETQYF. The CDR3 DNA follows: TGTGCCAGCTCACCGTTCCCGGGACAAGAGACCCAGTACTTC. The full variable domain, with the rest looked up from reference TRBV18 and TRBJ2-5, is NAGVMQNPRHLVRRRGQEARLRCSPMKGHSHVYWYRQLPEEGLKFMVYLQKENIIDESGMPKERFSAEFPKEGPSILRIQQVVRGDSAAYFCASSPFPGQETQYFGPGTRLLVL.

The V call is TRBV28, the J call TRBJ1-4, with 7 bases matching TRBD1. V gave up 3 bases and J gave up 7 bases; unmatched junction bases: 14. Germline values: CDR1 MDHEN, CDR2 SYDVKM. This CDR3 is built from 17 residues. Here the CDR3 DNA reads TGTGCCAGCAGTTTTTCCCGAAAGGACAGGATGCGTGAAAAACTGTTTTTT. This gives the protein CASSFSRKDRMREKLFF.

This clone has a handful of counts. One junction end does not reproduce the germline sequence, and a read error may be involved. The chain couples TRBV6-1 to TRBJ1-5; D is ambiguous. Looked up from germline, CDR1 is MNHNS and CDR2 is SASEGT. The CDR3 extends over 12 amino acids. CDR3 bases: TGTGCCAGCAGCGAAGGTTACGGGCCCCAGCATTTT. Amino acid sequence: CASSEGYGPQHF.

CDR3 nucleotide sequence: TGTGCCAGCAGCCCCCGGGACAGCACAGATACGCAGTATTTT. Its protein product is CASSPRDSTDTQYF. V gene TRBV7-9 combines with J gene TRBJ2-3; the D call may be TRBD1 or TRBD2 (5 bases each). The germline CDR1 and CDR2 sequences are SEHNR and FQNEAQ (reference sequence). This CDR3 comprises 14 residues. Trimming stripped 5 bases from V and 0 bases from J, with 9 bases between.

Only a few counts were recorded for this clone. The chain uses TRBV5-6 and TRBJ2-2; tentatively, D is TRBD1 (6 bases). The V end lost 4 bases, the J end lost 7 bases, and 11 bases lay between the germline ends. The germline CDR1 and CDR2 sequences are SGHDT and YYEEEE. The CDR3 contains 13 residues. The CDR3 DNA reads as TGTGCCAGCAGCCTTAGGGGGAACGGGGAGCTGTTTTTT. Amino acid sequence: CASSLRGNGELFF.

Here the CDR3 reads CASSRGHHNYGYTF. CDR3 in DNA: TGTGCCAGCAGCCGCGGACACCATAACTATGGCTACACCTTC. The chain uses TRBV3-1 (or the pseudogene TRBV3-2) and TRBJ1-2; maybe TRBD1 (5 bases). The CDR3 spans 14 residues. V lost 4 bases, J lost 1 base, and 10 bases lay in between. The germline CDR1 and CDR2 sequences are LGHDT and YNNKEL (reference sequence).

This chain uses TRBV18 with TRBJ1-1, with TRBD1 as a possible D gene (6 bases). CDR3 size: 16 residues. V was cut by 6 bases and J by 5 bases, with 22 bases left in between. CDR1 and CDR2 from the germline V gene are KGHSH and LQKENI. The CDR3: CASSHEGGPVGTEAFF. For the CDR3, the DNA is TGTGCCAGCTCCCACGAGGGGGGGCCTGTAGGGACTGAAGCTTTCTTT.

This chain uses TRBV30 with TRBJ1-2; D gene ambiguous. This CDR3 has 14 amino acids. V was clipped by 4 bases and J by 3 bases, with 15 bases between them. The germline gives CDR1 GTSNPN, CDR2 SVGIG (reference sequence). CDR3: CAWIRGRSDYGYTF. For the CDR3, the DNA is TGTGCCTGGATACGAGGGCGTAGCGACTATGGCTACACCTTC.

The J gene is TRBJ2-7, the V gene TRBV28; D is unresolved. With 2 bases removed from V and 5 bases from J, the gap between germline ends came to 13 bases. Looked up from germline, CDR1 is MDHEN and CDR2 is SYDVKM. CDR3 size: 14 residues. CDR3 residues: CASSLARVRDEQYF. The CDR3 region has the DNA TGTGCCAGCAGTTTAGCCCGGGTCCGGGACGAGCAGTACTTC. Combining the CDR3 with reference TRBV28 and TRBJ2-7 gives the whole variable domain DVKVTQSSRYLVKRTGEKVFLECVQDMDHENMFWYRQDPGLGLRLIYFSYDVKMKEKGDIPEGYSVSREKKERFSLILESASTNQTSMYLCASSLARVRDEQYFGPGTRLTVT.

This chain uses TRBV2 with TRBJ2-5; D is uncertain. With 4 bases removed from V and 4 bases from J, the gap between germline ends came to 19 bases. CDR3 length: 16 residues. CDR1 and CDR2 from the germline V gene are SNHLY and FYNNEI. The CDR3 is CASSAQDPRLAETQYF. CDR3 nucleotide sequence: TGTGCCAGCAGTGCGCAGGACCCGAGATTGGCAGAGACCCAGTACTTC.

The chain employs TRBV5-1 and TRBJ2-1; 11 nucleotides line up with TRBD2. In germline, CDR1 is SGHRS, CDR2 YFSETQ. The CDR3 extends over 15 amino acids. V dropped 0 bases and J dropped 6; count of bases not matched to a gene: 2. The CDR3 spells CASSLVSGRVNEQFF. The CDR3 DNA reads as TGCGCCAGCAGCTTGGTTAGCGGGAGGGTCAATGAGCAGTTCTTC.

The CDR3 is CASSPRPGGMTKNIQYF. The CDR3, as DNA: TGTGCCAGCAGCCCCCGTCCGGGAGGGATGACCAAAAACATTCAGTACTTC. The J gene is TRBJ2-4, the V gene TRBV9; 8 nucleotides line up with TRBD2. CDR1 is SGDLS and CDR2 is YYNGEE in the germline V gene. Losses at the gene ends were 4 bases for V and 2 bases for J; bases not matched to a gene: 11. This CDR3 spans 17 amino acids. Drawing the rest from reference TRBV9 and TRBJ2-4, the complete variable domain is DSGVTQTPKHLITATGQRVTLRCSPRSGDLSVYWYQQSLDQGLQFLIQYYNGEERAKGNILERFSAQQFPDLHSELNLSSLELGDSALYFCASSPRPGGMTKNIQYFGAGTRLSVL.

This sequence joins TRBV5-1 and TRBJ2-2, with D possibly being TRBD1 or TRBD2 (6 bases each). CDR1 and CDR2 (germline): SGHRS, YFSETQ. The CDR3 consists of 17 residues. V lost 0 bases to trimming and J lost 5 bases, with 17 bases between them. CDR3 in amino acids: CASSLARGQGKTGELFF. The CDR3 DNA sequence: TGCGCCAGCAGCTTGGCCCGGGGGCAAGGGAAGACCGGGGAGCTGTTTTTT.

The gene calls are TRBV11-2 and TRBJ1-2; 7 nucleotides align to TRBD1. The germline V gene has CDR1 SGHAT and CDR2 FQNNGV. The CDR3 length is 14 residues. J lost 4 bases, V lost 0 bases, and 2 bases had no gene match. The CDR3 region is CASSLETGVYGYTF. In DNA form, the CDR3 reads TGTGCCAGCAGCTTAGAAACAGGGGTCTATGGCTACACCTTC.

The DNA of the CDR3 is TGTGCCACCAGCAGAGAAACGACCGCTGAAGCTTTCTTT. Protein product: CATSRETTAEAFF. The chain uses TRBV15 and TRBJ1-1, with unresolved D. V was cut by 0 bases and J by 6 bases, with 8 bases left in between. The CDR3 has 13 residues. The germline CDR1 and CDR2 sequences are LNHNV and YYDKDF (reference sequence).

This chain joins TRBV7-2 and TRBJ2-3; a possible D gene is TRBD2 (7 bases). The V end lost 5 bases, the J end lost 9 bases, and 15 bases lay between the germline ends. Germline-derived CDR1 and CDR2 are SGHTA and FQGNSA. This CDR3 has 13 residues. The DNA for the CDR3 is TGTGCCAGCAGCGCCGGGCGGGGGACAACGCAGTATTTT. It translates to CASSAGRGTTQYF. The full variable domain, in which reference TRBV7-2 and TRBJ2-3 provide the parts outside the CDR3, is GAGVSQSPSNKVTEKGKDVELRCDPISGHTALYWYRQSLGQGLEFLIYFQGNSAPDKSGLPSDRFSAERTGGSVSTLTIQRTQQEDSAVYLCASSAGRGTTQYFGPGTRLTVL.

The J gene is TRBJ2-2, the V gene TRBV29-1; D might be TRBD1 or TRBD2, each matching 6 bases. Germline assignment: CDR1 SQVTM and CDR2 ANQGSEA. Deletions cut 5 bases from V and 5 bases from J, with 18 bases between. This CDR3 has 15 residues. CDR3 residues: CSVPRGGFLTGELFF. The CDR3 coding sequence is TGCAGCGTTCCCCGAGGGGGGTTTTTGACCGGGGAGCTGTTTTTT.

The genes are TRBV6-5 and TRBJ1-2; possibly TRBD1 for D (6 bases). This CDR3 is built from 15 residues. The V gene's germline CDR1 is MNHEY and CDR2 SVGAGI. V gave up 0 bases and J gave up 8 bases, with 16 bases separating them. The CDR3 DNA follows: TGTGCCAGCAGTTACTCCACTCTTTGGACAGAAGGCTACACCTTC. Protein sequence: CASSYSTLWTEGYTF.

V usage is TRBV6-5 and J usage is TRBJ1-1; no clear D. V was cut by 8 bases and J by 4 bases, with 11 bases left in between. The CDR3 sequence is 12 residues long. CDR1 MNHEY and CDR2 SVGAGI come from the germline V gene. The CDR3 DNA is TGTGCCAGCGGGGAGAGAGGCACTGAAGCTTTCTTT. Translated: CASGERGTEAFF.

V is TRBV6-5 and J is TRBJ1-5; 7 bases are a match to TRBD1. Germline V lookup: CDR1 MNHEY, CDR2 SVGAGI. This CDR3 comprises 15 residues. Trimming at V came to 4 bases and at J to 2 bases, leaving 5 bases not matched to a gene. The CDR3 sequence is CASSSKDRGNQPQHF. The CDR3 DNA follows: TGTGCCAGCAGTTCTAAAGACAGGGGCAATCAGCCCCAGCATTTT.

The rearrangement uses TRBV2 and TRBJ1-3; unclear D gene. Germline CDR1 SNHLY, CDR2 FYNNEI. The CDR3 runs 15 residues. V gave up 2 bases and J gave up 0 bases, with 8 bases separating them. CDR3 protein: CASSELQHSGNTIYF. CDR3 sequence (DNA): TGTGCCAGCAGTGAACTACAGCACTCTGGAAACACCATATATTTT.